These 12 T cell receptor beta chains were sequenced from one sample in a study of blood T cell repertoires in COVID-19. Profiled with immunoSEQ multiplex PCR; TCRdb holds only in-frame clones, not every one. The data contain about 170,000 clones, roughly 86% of them seen just once; the ten biggest clones take up roughly 3.5%. The material sequenced was peripheral blood. Source of these receptors: a man in his 70s with acute or convalescent COVID-19.

The CDR3 DNA follows: TGTGCCAGCATCCCACTTCCGGGACAGGGAAAAGAGACCCAGTACTTC. As protein: CASIPLPGQGKETQYF. V gene TRBV28 combines with J gene TRBJ2-5; 9 bases line up with TRBD1. The length of the CDR3 is 16 residues. Germline V gene data show CDR1 as MDHEN and CDR2 as SYDVKM. V gave up 7 bases and J gave up 3 bases; unmatched junction bases: 12. Using reference TRBV28 and TRBJ2-5 for the parts outside the CDR3, the full variable domain is DVKVTQSSRYLVKRTGEKVFLECVQDMDHENMFWYRQDPGLGLRLIYFSYDVKMKEKGDIPEGYSVSREKKERFSLILESASTNQTSMYLCASIPLPGQGKETQYFGPGTRLLVL.

This chain uses TRBV5-6 with TRBJ1-2, with 7 bases fitting TRBD1. From germline, CDR1 is SGHDT and CDR2 YYEEEE. J gave up 3 bases and V 3 bases, and 2 bases lay outside the gene matches. The length of the CDR3 is 13 residues. This CDR3 is CASSSRGDYGYTF. CDR3 coding DNA: TGTGCCAGCAGCTCCAGGGGGGACTATGGCTACACCTTC.

This chain links TRBV28 with TRBJ1-4; 7 nucleotides line up with TRBD1. From germline, CDR1 is MDHEN and CDR2 SYDVKM. The CDR3 spans 15 residues. V was pared by 3 bases and J by 7 bases, with 8 bases of the junction left unmatched. CDR3 in DNA: TGTGCCAGCAGTTTTGGGGGACAGCGGGCTGAAAAACTGTTTTTT. It translates to CASSFGGQRAEKLFF.

The CDR3 bases are TGCGCCAGCAGCTTACAGGGCTATGGCTACACCTTC. Translated: CASSLQGYGYTF. This chain uses TRBV5-1 with TRBJ1-2, with D possibly matching TRBD1 (6 bases). The CDR3 loop spans 12 amino acids. Trimming pared 2 bases from V and 4 bases from J, leaving 6 bases between. The germline V gene has CDR1 SGHRS and CDR2 YFSETQ.

The V gene is TRBV7-8, the J gene TRBJ1-1; 9 bases align to TRBD1. V dropped 5 bases and J dropped 3; count of bases not matched to a gene: 7. Germline CDR1 is SGHVS and CDR2 is FQNEAQ. The CDR3 consists of 15 residues. CDR3 sequence (DNA): TGTGCCAGCAGCCCAAGGACAGGGGCGGACACTGAAGCTTTCTTT. This translates into CASSPRTGADTEAFF.

The chain employs TRBV28 and TRBJ1-1, with D perhaps TRBD1 (5 bases). The ends were cut back, 6 bases at V and 1 base at J, with 12 bases in the middle. CDR1 is MDHEN and CDR2 is SYDVKM in the germline V gene. The CDR3 length is 14 residues. The CDR3 is CASRSGTGNTEAFF. The CDR3 DNA sequence: TGTGCCAGCAGAAGCGGGACGGGGAACACTGAAGCTTTCTTT.

This chain links TRBV5-1 with TRBJ2-1; 9 positions agree with TRBD1. Trimming at V came to 2 bases and at J to 6 bases, leaving 9 bases not matched to a gene. CDR3 length: 16 amino acids. Germline lookup yields CDR1 SGHRS and CDR2 YFSETQ. CDR3 coding DNA: TGCGCCAGCAGCTTACAGGGGGCGGTCACCCTCAATGAGCAGTTCTTC. Amino acid sequence: CASSLQGAVTLNEQFF.

This clone was seen a handful of times. This rearrangement joins TRBV7-9 to TRBJ2-6; D unclear. Germline-derived CDR1 and CDR2 are SEHNR and FQNEAQ (reference sequence). This CDR3 spans 13 amino acids. Trimming cost V 4 bases and J 2 bases, with 3 bases left between them. CDR3 sequence: CASSSPGANVLTF. DNA of the CDR3: TGTGCCAGCAGCTCTCCTGGGGCCAACGTCCTGACTTTC.

This clone was observed once. The rearrangement joins TRBV2 to TRBJ2-3; D is unresolved. The CDR3 has 14 amino acids. Germline lookup yields CDR1 SNHLY and CDR2 FYNNEI. V shed 3 bases and J shed 2 bases, with 9 bases lying between them. CDR3 sequence reads: CASSDSSPTDTQYF. DNA of the CDR3: TGTGCCAGCAGTGATAGTAGTCCCACAGATACGCAGTATTTT.

V gene TRBV5-1 combines with J gene TRBJ1-6; D perhaps matches TRBD1 (5 bases). This CDR3 region has 14 residues. The V end lost 4 bases, the J end lost 5 bases, and 10 bases lay between the germline ends. Germline-derived CDR1 and CDR2 are SGHRS and YFSETQ. The CDR3 bases are TGCGCCAGCAGCCCGGACATTGATAATTCACCCCTCCACTTT. Translation gives CASSPDIDNSPLHF.

The chain couples TRBV2 to TRBJ1-2, with 9 bases fitting TRBD1. The CDR3 length is 14 residues. In germline, CDR1 is SNHLY, CDR2 FYNNEI. Trimming removed 6 bases from V and 4 bases from J; junction bases left unmatched: 6. CDR3 sequence: CASSRGTGSYGYTF. The DNA of the CDR3 is TGTGCCAGCAGCCGCGGGACAGGGTCCTATGGCTACACCTTC.

The sample holds a few counts of this clone. The chain employs TRBV3-1 (or the pseudogene TRBV3-2) and TRBJ1-1, with D perhaps matching TRBD1 (6 bases). The CDR3 is made up of 15 amino acids. Trimming stripped 0 bases from V and 1 base from J, with 9 bases between. From germline, CDR1 is LGHDT and CDR2 YNNKEL (reference sequence). DNA for the CDR3: TGTGCCAGCAGCCAAGAACCAGGGGAGAACACTGAAGCTTTCTTT. Translating gives CASSQEPGENTEAFF.